This T cell receptor beta chain is from a study of T cells in Graves' hyperthyroidism and ophthalmopathy (dated by TCRdb to about 2019). With respect to the entire study: Peripheral blood was sampled at the time of initial diagnosis, prior to any treatment. TCR V-J signatures able to tell the groups apart were searched for in a discovery cohort of around 95 patients, of whom over 40 had Graves' ophthalmopathy and 55 to 60 had stable Graves' hyperthyroidism. Whether ophthalmopathy could be predicted prospectively was tested in an independent validation cohort made up of under 20 hyperthyroidism patients plus 17 patients who later progressed to ophthalmopathy. The 75 to 100 discovery patients were randomly split 7:3 into training and test sets. In about 6 Graves' hyperthyroidism patients, the study also compared T-cell repertoires from thyroid tissue with T-cell repertoires from blood. After blood sampling, hyperthyroidism patients were treated with methimazole at a starting dose of 30 mg daily, and ophthalmopathy patients were treated with high-dose intravenous methylprednisolone. TCR Vbeta CDR3 sequencing of 120 to 150 peripheral blood samples (under 45 ophthalmopathy, some 75 hyperthyroidism and around 17 progressor patients) is reported in the paper.

CDR1 and CDR2 are drawn from the germline V gene: SGHNT, YENEEA. Measured from the cysteine to the phenylalanine, the CDR3 is 15 residues long. Of all the DNA, just the CDR3 is kept, 45 bases in frame from base 1. V is trimmed back by 0 bases and J by 11 bases, and the junction contains 10 bases that no gene match accounts for. A patient counted as having stable Graves' hyperthyroidism if no progression to ophthalmopathy occurred over 18 months of follow-up. The hyperthyroidism patients were between 18 and 65 years old and newly diagnosed, with a disease duration of less than 2 months. Exclusion was applied to patients with uncontrolled infections, other autoimmune diseases, pregnancy or lactation. Diagnoses were based on clinical symptoms, serum thyroxine and TRAb, thyroid ultrasound and orbital computed tomography. PBMCs were separated from under 12 ml of fresh peripheral blood using Ficoll-Paque density gradient centrifugation. Trizol reagent was used to extract total RNA, and RNA quality was then checked on an Agilent 2100 Bioanalyzer.

TCR beta CDR3 regions were amplified from RNA transcripts. The TCR CDR3 was subjected to a first round of RT-PCR using the HTBI primer set and the Qiagen OneStep RT-PCR kit. A second multiplex PCR round built the libraries, followed by size selection and purification. Paired-end sequencing of the libraries was performed with 100 bp reads on an Illumina HiSeq2000. The authors processed their data as follows. SOAPnuke was used to process the raw data, throwing out any read that contained adapters or uncalled bases, had a mean Phred below 15, or lacked an exact constant-primer or identifier match. COPE v1.2.5 was used to merge the high-quality paired reads, and each unique nucleotide sequence was defined as a clonotype. MiTCR v1.1 was used to align clonotypes to the IMGT TRBV, TRBD and TRBJ reference segments. The analysis was restricted to V-J combinations with a frequency above 0.0001, which together covered 98% to 99.2% of the repertoires. A TCS score was defined as the ratio between F50 (clonal expansion) and ExV (chaos), using BLOSUM62-based TCRdist between CDR3 peptides within each V-J. Welch's t-statistics and random forest reduced approximately 520 V-J features to around 14, which were used in a naive Bayes classifier (R e1071). The public reads were quality trimmed at Q25 with fastp and then assembled into clones with MiXCR by TCRdb, keeping productive beta chains. Every CDR3 protein is listed once, alongside the most common genes and DNA of its rows. TCRdb, rather than the study authors, made the V and J calls. For this sample the table gives about 690,000 distinct CDR3 sequences, of which about 18% were detected only once. Less than 20% of the sample comes from the top ten.

The paper as a whole reports these results and caveats: In cross-validation, a model built on a 13 V-J signature told ophthalmopathy apart from stable hyperthyroidism with under 90% sensitivity and 81% to 82% specificity, and in testing the same model reached 80%/75%. Most expanded thyroid clonotypes (frequency above 0.001) were also detected in blood, suggesting blood repertoires may reflect thyroid immune responses. No statistical method was used to fix the sample size in advance, and group allocation was not hidden from the investigators. During validation, the model predicted progression to ophthalmopathy a median of approximately 6.5 months ahead of onset, with approximately 71% sensitivity and about 75% specificity.

This clonotype was detected many times. The clone's antigen remains unknown. Base-call qualities are not available, and no considerably larger clone is one nucleotide away. The chain couples TRBV11-3 to TRBJ2-1; 7 middle bases align to TRBD1. This TCR was sampled from a man aged 45-60 years with Graves' hyperthyroidism. Sequenced: blood. The DNA sequence follows: TGTGCCAGCAGCTTAGAATCGACAGGGATTTGGAAGCAGTTCTTC. Its translation reads: CASSLESTGIWKQFF.